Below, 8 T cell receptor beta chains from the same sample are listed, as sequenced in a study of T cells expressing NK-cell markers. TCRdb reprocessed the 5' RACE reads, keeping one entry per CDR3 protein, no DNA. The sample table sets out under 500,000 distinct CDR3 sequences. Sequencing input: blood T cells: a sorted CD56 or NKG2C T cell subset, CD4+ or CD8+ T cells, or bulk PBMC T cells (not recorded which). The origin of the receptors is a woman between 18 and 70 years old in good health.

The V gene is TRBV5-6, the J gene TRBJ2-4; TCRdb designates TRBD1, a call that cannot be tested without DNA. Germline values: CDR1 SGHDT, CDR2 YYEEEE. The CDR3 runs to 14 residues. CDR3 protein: CASSTTGTQNIQYF.

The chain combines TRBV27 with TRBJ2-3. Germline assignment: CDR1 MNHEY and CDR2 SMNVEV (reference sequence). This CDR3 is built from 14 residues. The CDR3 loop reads CASTLHASTDTQYF.

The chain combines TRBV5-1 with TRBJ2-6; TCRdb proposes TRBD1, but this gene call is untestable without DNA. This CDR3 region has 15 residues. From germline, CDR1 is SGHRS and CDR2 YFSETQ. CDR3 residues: CASRGTDALANVLTF.

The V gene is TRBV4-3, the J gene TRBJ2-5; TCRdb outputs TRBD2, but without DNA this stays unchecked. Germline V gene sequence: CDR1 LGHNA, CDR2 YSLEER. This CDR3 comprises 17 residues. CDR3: CASSQEDSGTFRETQYF.

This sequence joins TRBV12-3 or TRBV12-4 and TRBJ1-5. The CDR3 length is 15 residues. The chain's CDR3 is CASTLAGGSGQPQHF.

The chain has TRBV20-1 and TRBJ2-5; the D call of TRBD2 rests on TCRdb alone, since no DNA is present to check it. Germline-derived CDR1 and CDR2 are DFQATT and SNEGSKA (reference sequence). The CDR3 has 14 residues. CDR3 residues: CSARDLATKETQYF.

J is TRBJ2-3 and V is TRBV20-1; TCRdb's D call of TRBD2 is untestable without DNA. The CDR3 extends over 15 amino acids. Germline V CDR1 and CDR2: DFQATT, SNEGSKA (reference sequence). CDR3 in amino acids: CSARNARDSTDTQYF.

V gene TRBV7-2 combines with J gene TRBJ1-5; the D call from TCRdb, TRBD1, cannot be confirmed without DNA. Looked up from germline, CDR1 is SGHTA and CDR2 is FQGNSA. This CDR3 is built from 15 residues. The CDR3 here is CASSFSGGHNQPQHF.